This TCR beta chain came from a study of blood T cell repertoires in COVID-19. At the level of the study: Two negative PCRs, clearance, or symptom resolution were required of recovered Cohort 3 donors. The United States, Italy and Spain supplied acute and convalescent COVID-19 samples.

Across under 25 US areas, participants ranged in age from about 18 to 90 years. Self-reported history from a screening survey and questionnaire set each donor's cohort. Libraries were prepared by immunoSEQ multiplex PCR; TCRdb keeps only in-frame clonotypes and omits some of them. Here the sample spans 300,000 to 450,000 clones, approximately 89% being singletons. Germline V gene data show CDR1 as MNHEY and CDR2 as SVGAGI. The trim removed 5 bases at V and 0 bases at J, leaving 6 bases unmatched. The CDR3 runs 15 residues. The chain employs TRBV6-5 and TRBJ1-1, with 7 bases identical to TRBD1. Sequenced input: PBMCs or T cells enriched from blood (not recorded which). The TCR originated in a man between 40 and 49 years old in a cohort exposed to, infected with or recovered from COVID-19 (not recorded which). In DNA, the CDR3 is TGTGCCAGCAGTAGGGGACAGACTATGAACACTGAAGCTTTCTTT. It is translated as CASSRGQTMNTEAFF.